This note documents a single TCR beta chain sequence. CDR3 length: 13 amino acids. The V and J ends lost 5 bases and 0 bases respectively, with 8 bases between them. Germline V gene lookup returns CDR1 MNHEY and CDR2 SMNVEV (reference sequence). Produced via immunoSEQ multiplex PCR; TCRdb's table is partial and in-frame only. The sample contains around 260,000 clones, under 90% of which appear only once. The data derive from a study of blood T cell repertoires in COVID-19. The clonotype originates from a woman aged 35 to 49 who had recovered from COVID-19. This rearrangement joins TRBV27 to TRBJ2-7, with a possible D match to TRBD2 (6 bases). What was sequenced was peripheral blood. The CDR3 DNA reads TGTGCCAGCAGTGCGACTAGCTCCTACGAGCAGTACTTC. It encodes CASSATSSYEQYF.